The next 16 T cell receptor beta chains were all read from a single sample in a study of radiotherapy plus CTLA-4 blockade in lung cancer. TCRdb's table, derived via immunoSEQ multiplex PCR, lists solely in-frame clones and lacks some. The sample has approximately 60,000 clones, roughly 80% seen once; the top ten hold about 4.5%. The sample in question was peripheral blood, obtained from a patient treated with radiotherapy plus ipilimumab. The receptors derive from a human donor with non-small cell lung cancer who had a complete response to radiotherapy plus ipilimumab.

This chain joins TRBV19 and TRBJ1-5, with D unresolved. The CDR3 contains 14 residues. Trimming pared 6 bases from V and 7 bases from J, leaving 16 bases between. The germline gives CDR1 LNHDA, CDR2 SQIVND (reference sequence). The CDR3 DNA follows: TGTGCCAGTAGCAACACCCTGACAAGGCAGCCCCAGCATTTT. Protein product: CASSNTLTRQPQHF.

The chain recombines TRBV30 with TRBJ1-3; D gene uncertain. V was trimmed by 3 bases and J by 7 bases, leaving 10 bases between them. Germline CDR1 and CDR2: GTSNPN and SVGIG (reference sequence). This CDR3 is built from 12 residues. CDR3 in DNA: TGTGCCTGGAGCCTAACCGGGAACACCATATATTTT. Amino acids: CAWSLTGNTIYF.

This clone has just a few counts. The chain links TRBV5-1 to TRBJ1-5, with D uncertain. CDR3 size: 14 residues. Per germline, CDR1 SGHRS and CDR2 YFSETQ. The V end was cut by 4 bases, the J end by 0 bases, with 8 bases between. DNA for the CDR3: TGCGCCAGCAGCCCGGGAGATAGCAATCAGCCCCAGCATTTT. Amino acids: CASSPGDSNQPQHF.

The rearrangement joins TRBV2 to TRBJ1-2; 10 bases map to TRBD1. V trimming: 10 bases; J trimming: 4 bases; junction bases outside the gene matches: 6. CDR3 length: 13 residues. The V gene's germline CDR1 is SNHLY and CDR2 FYNNEI. This CDR3 is CATPGTGAYGYTF. The CDR3 DNA reads TGTGCCACCCCCGGGACAGGGGCCTATGGCTACACCTTC.

This rearrangement joins TRBV7-2 to TRBJ2-7; maybe TRBD2 (6 bases). The germline V gene has CDR1 SGHTA and CDR2 FQGNSA. The V end lost 1 base, the J end lost 5 bases, and 15 bases lay between the germline ends. This CDR3 is built from 15 residues. The CDR3 DNA reads as TGTGCCAGCAGCTTAGGGGCGGGGCCCTGGAACGAGCAGTACGTC. Translating it yields CASSLGAGPWNEQYV.

CDR3 sequence: CASSYSGALETQYF. For the CDR3, the DNA is TGTGCCAGCAGTTACTCGGGGGCCCTGGAGACCCAGTACTTC. The rearrangement links TRBV6-5 to TRBJ2-5, with D possibly matching TRBD1 (6 bases). Between the trimmed V and J ends, which lost 0 bases and 5 bases, there was a span of 10 bases. The CDR3 loop spans 14 amino acids. Germline V gives CDR1 MNHEY, CDR2 SVGAGI.

V gene TRBV5-6 combines with J gene TRBJ1-2; 8 bases are shared with TRBD1. Germline loops: CDR1 SGHDT, CDR2 YYEEEE. J lost 7 bases, V lost 0 bases, and 5 bases had no gene match. The CDR3 runs 14 residues. The CDR3 reads CASSLVTGGSGYTF. The CDR3 nucleotides read TGTGCCAGCAGCTTGGTTACAGGGGGGAGTGGCTACACCTTC.

The chain combines TRBV30 with TRBJ1-2; 7 bases are a match to TRBD1. V shed 4 bases and J 8 bases; nucleotides not matched to a gene: 10. The CDR3 contains 13 residues. Germline-derived CDR1 and CDR2 are GTSNPN and SVGIG (reference sequence). This CDR3 is CAWKATGVGGYTF. In DNA form, the CDR3 reads TGTGCCTGGAAAGCCACAGGGGTCGGCGGCTACACCTTC.

This clone occurred a few times. This chain uses TRBV5-1 with TRBJ1-3; D possibly corresponds to TRBD1 (6 bases). The V end lost 2 bases, the J end lost 2 bases, and 14 bases lay between the germline ends. CDR1 is SGHRS, CDR2 YFSETQ, per germline. The CDR3 totals 16 residues. This CDR3 reads CASSFVPGQTGNTIYF. In DNA form, the CDR3 reads TGCGCCAGCAGCTTTGTCCCGGGACAAACTGGAAACACCATATATTTT. Using reference TRBV5-1 and TRBJ1-3 for the parts outside the CDR3, the full variable domain is KAGVTQTPRYLIKTRGQQVTLSCSPISGHRSVSWYQQTPGQGLQFLFEYFSETQRNKGNFPGRFSGRQFSNSRSEMNVSTLELGDSALYLCASSFVPGQTGNTIYFGEGSWLTVV.

The chain uses TRBV7-2 and TRBJ1-5; unclear D gene. The V end was cut by 1 base, the J end by 4 bases, with 11 bases between. This CDR3 spans 15 amino acids. Germline V gene data show CDR1 as SGHTA and CDR2 as FQGNSA. CDR3 sequence (DNA): TGTGCCAGCAGCTTAGAGGCCACTCGGAATCAGCCCCAGCATTTT. Translated, it gives CASSLEATRNQPQHF. The full variable domain, with the rest looked up from reference TRBV7-2 and TRBJ1-5, is GAGVSQSPSNKVTEKGKDVELRCDPISGHTALYWYRQSLGQGLEFLIYFQGNSAPDKSGLPSDRFSAERTGGSVSTLTIQRTQQEDSAVYLCASSLEATRNQPQHFGDGTRLSIL.

The chain combines TRBV5-4 with TRBJ2-6; possibly TRBD2 for D (6 bases). V lost 4 bases and J 4 bases, leaving 15 bases between the germline ends. CDR1 is SGHNT and CDR2 is YYREEE in the germline V gene (reference sequence). The CDR3 sequence is 16 residues long. CDR3 region: CASSLFLAQGANVLTF. The CDR3 region has the DNA TGTGCCAGCAGCCTATTCCTAGCGCAAGGGGCCAACGTCCTGACTTTC.

The chain links TRBV11-2 to TRBJ2-7; D gene unclear. The CDR3 has 14 residues. Trimming left V 1 base short and J 4 bases short, with 11 bases between. CDR1 is SGHAT and CDR2 is FQNNGV in the germline V gene. The CDR3 here is CASSLAAAFYEQYV. In nucleotides, the CDR3 is TGTGCCAGCAGCTTAGCGGCAGCTTTTTACGAGCAGTACGTC.

The chain links TRBV7-2 to TRBJ1-1, with 8 positions matching TRBD1. V was clipped by 5 bases and J by 6 bases; unmatched bases: 8. The CDR3 loop spans 14 amino acids. CDR1 and CDR2 (germline): SGHTA, FQGNSA. The CDR3 is CASSPDRGSPEAFF. DNA for the CDR3: TGTGCCAGCAGCCCCGACAGGGGTTCCCCTGAAGCTTTCTTT.

This chain joins TRBV19 and TRBJ1-2; no definite D call. This CDR3 has 15 residues. The V gene lost 1 base and the J gene lost 4 bases, with 13 bases spanning the gap. The V gene's germline CDR1 is LNHDA and CDR2 SQIVND (reference sequence). CDR3 sequence: CASSIGRGLAYGYTF. The CDR3 coding sequence is TGTGCCAGTAGTATAGGACGCGGGCTGGCCTATGGCTACACCTTC.

The sample holds a few counts of this clone. V gene TRBV12-5 combines with J gene TRBJ1-6; no clear D gene. Trimming left V 0 bases short and J 9 bases short, with 3 bases between. From germline, CDR1 is LGHNT and CDR2 FRNRAP. The CDR3 sequence is 12 residues long. CDR3 nucleotides: TGTGCTAGTGGTTTGGTAGGTTCACCCCTCCACTTT. Translation: CASGLVGSPLHF.

The chain uses TRBV29-1 and TRBJ2-1; no reliable D call. Germline V CDR1 and CDR2: SQVTM, ANQGSEA. V gave up 2 bases and J gave up 5 bases, with 10 bases separating them. The CDR3 loop spans 13 amino acids. This CDR3 is CSVERSVNNEQFF. In nucleotides, the CDR3 is TGCAGCGTTGAAAGGTCCGTAAACAATGAGCAGTTCTTC.